This TCR beta chain was retrieved from a study of long-term antiretroviral therapy in people with HIV. Regarding the study as a whole: Regardless of time point, clones expanded before ART dominated the repertoire.

This clone was detected only once. Its antigen is as yet unknown. Samples were assayed with immunoSEQ v3.0 at survey level. TCRdb's table, derived via immunoSEQ multiplex PCR, lists solely in-frame clones and lacks some. The sample lists about 39,000 clones, approximately 85% occurring once. Germline assignment: CDR1 SGHNT and CDR2 YYREEE (reference sequence). CDR3 length equals 14 residues. J was trimmed by 8 bases and V by 0 bases; bases with no gene match: 3. Sequenced material: unsorted PBMCs, taken 3.1 years after starting antiretroviral therapy. This clonotype was sampled from a woman in her forties or fifties with HIV. This chain links TRBV5-4 with TRBJ1-2; 11 nucleotides match TRBD1. In DNA form, the CDR3 reads TGTGCCAGCAGCTTGGGGACAGGGGGCGGAGGCTACACCTTC. As protein: CASSLGTGGGGYTF.